This record covers a single T cell receptor (beta chain). Germline CDR1 reads SQVTM; CDR2 reads ANQGSEA. The CDR3 length is 12 residues. This sample was taken from a study of blood T cell repertoires in COVID-19. Whole-study context: Sources were T cells, B-cell-depleted T cells, or PBMCs; the material itself was cDNA or gDNA.

Source study methods: Researchers report that nucleated cell counts were estimated from reference gene primer amplification. Data came from immunoSEQ multiplex PCR; TCRdb stores just in-frame clones and leaves some out. The V and J calls and the clone size are those of that table, but D and trimming were determined from the DNA. The table records around 31,000 clones, roughly nine tenths of them present only once. The sample taken for sequencing was peripheral blood. The TCR was taken from a human donor with active COVID-19. The donor label of this sample is uncertain. This chain uses TRBV29-1 with TRBJ2-3; 7 bases map to TRBD1. The CDR3 DNA is TGCACTACGACAGGGACCACAGATACGCAGTATTTT. This codes for CTTTGTTDTQYF.